The 27 T cell receptor beta chains below all came from one sample that was sequenced in a study of PD-1 blockade in classical Hodgkin lymphoma. After autologous stem cell transplantation all patients relapsed, and prior brentuximab vedotin exposure differed between cohorts. TCRdb keeps only in-frame clones here, not all; method: immunoSEQ multiplex PCR. The sample carries tens of thousands of clones, 73% recorded once. The sequencing used peripheral blood mononuclear cells (PBMCs), collected before the second cycle of nivolumab. The origin of the receptors is a human donor with classical Hodgkin lymphoma.

Concerning this clone itself: Other DNA sequences in this sample translate to the same CDR3. The DNA for the CDR3 is TGTGCCAGCTCACCAGGGACAGGGGTTGCCAATCAGCCCCAGCATTTT. Protein product: CASSPGTGVANQPQHF. This chain connects TRBV18 to TRBJ1-5; 10 bases line up with TRBD1. Trimming at V came to 2 bases and at J to 3 bases, leaving 4 bases not matched to a gene. The CDR3 is 16 amino acids. Looked up from germline, CDR1 is KGHSH and CDR2 is LQKENI.

This chain links TRBV27 with TRBJ1-4, with D maybe TRBD1 (5 bases). V shed 3 bases and J shed 3 bases, with 11 bases lying between them. The CDR3 extends over 15 amino acids. Germline-derived CDR1 and CDR2 are MNHEY and SMNVEV (reference sequence). CDR3 sequence: CASSFVPGANEKLFF. CDR3 in DNA: TGTGCCAGCAGTTTTGTCCCGGGGGCTAATGAAAAACTGTTTTTT.

The gene calls are TRBV19 and TRBJ2-7; D possibly matches TRBD1 or TRBD2 (5 bases each). This CDR3 spans 16 amino acids. Germline CDR1 LNHDA, CDR2 SQIVND (reference sequence). Trimming took 10 bases from V and 2 from J, leaving 24 bases between them. CDR3 DNA sequence: TGTGCCACTGCCCGCAGGCAGGGACCTATTCCCTACGAGCAGTACTTC. It yields the protein CATARRQGPIPYEQYF. Supplemented by reference TRBV19 and TRBJ2-7, the full variable domain reads DGGITQSPKYLFRKEGQNVTLSCEQNLNHDAMYWYRQDPGQGLRLIYYSQIVNDFQKGDIAEGYSVSREKKESFPLTVTSAQKNPTAFYLCATARRQGPIPYEQYFGPGTRLTVT.

The CDR3 is CASSQGMMGSEAFF. The DNA for the CDR3 is TGCGCCAGCAGCCAAGGGATGATGGGCTCTGAAGCTTTCTTT. The rearrangement uses TRBV4-1 and TRBJ1-1; D unresolved. Trimming took 1 base from V and 6 from J, leaving 12 bases between them. The CDR3 totals 14 residues. Germline V lookup: CDR1 MGHRA, CDR2 YSYEKL.

This chain connects TRBV6-5 to TRBJ2-3; 7 nucleotides line up with TRBD1. This CDR3 has 15 amino acids. J gave up 0 bases and V 10 bases, and 10 bases lay outside the gene matches. Germline CDR1 MNHEY, CDR2 SVGAGI. In nucleotides, the CDR3 is TGTGCCACCTCCCCTGGACAGGTTAGCACAGATACGCAGTATTTT. Translating it yields CATSPGQVSTDTQYF.

This clone was seen a single time. The rearrangement uses TRBV4-1 and TRBJ2-7, with D perhaps TRBD1 (8 bases). This CDR3 is built from 13 residues. The V and J ends lost 3 bases and 6 bases respectively, with 12 bases between them. The germline gives CDR1 MGHRA, CDR2 YSYEKL. The CDR3 nucleotides read TGCGCCAGCAGCCAGACAGGGGAGGGCGAGCAGTACTTC. Protein: CASSQTGEGEQYF.

This chain joins TRBV7-9 and TRBJ2-1; D gene uncertain. The V gene's germline CDR1 is SEHNR and CDR2 FQNEAQ (reference sequence). The CDR3 loop spans 11 amino acids. V lost 3 bases and J 3 bases, leaving 0 bases between the germline ends. The CDR3 DNA sequence: TGTGCCAGCAGCTTCTACAATGAGCAGTTCTTC. Amino acids: CASSFYNEQFF.

CDR3 in amino acids: CATSRDYASGRGHEQFF. CDR3 nucleotides: TGTGCCACCAGCAGAGATTACGCTAGCGGGAGAGGGCATGAGCAGTTCTTC. The genes are TRBV15 and TRBJ2-1; 10 nucleotides line up with TRBD2. The germline CDR1 and CDR2 sequences are LNHNV and YYDKDF (reference sequence). CDR3 length: 17 amino acids. J was trimmed by 8 bases and V by 0 bases; bases with no gene match: 10.

The chain couples TRBV7-9 to TRBJ2-2; D remains unclear. The CDR3 runs 15 residues. Per the germline V gene, CDR1 is SEHNR and CDR2 is FQNEAQ (reference sequence). Trimming took off 1 base at V and 1 base at J, with 7 bases between the two ends. The chain's CDR3 is CASSLVNGNTGELFF. The CDR3 DNA reads TGTGCCAGCAGCTTAGTTAACGGGAACACCGGGGAGCTGTTTTTT.

The rearrangement uses TRBV18 and TRBJ2-7; a weak D match, TRBD2 (6 bases). The CDR3 runs 13 residues. Germline V lookup: CDR1 KGHSH, CDR2 LQKENI. V dropped 3 bases and J dropped 7 bases, with 13 bases sitting between them. As DNA, the CDR3 is TGTGCCAGCTCACCGGGGGGTATAGGAGAGCAGTACTTC. Translation gives CASSPGGIGEQYF.

The gene calls are TRBV29-1 and TRBJ1-5, with D perhaps TRBD1 (6 bases). The germline V and J ends were trimmed by 6 bases and 7 bases, with 16 bases remaining between them. The CDR3 has 13 residues. Germline assignment: CDR1 SQVTM and CDR2 ANQGSEA. The CDR3 region is CSVARDKGQPQHF. In nucleotides, the CDR3 is TGCAGCGTGGCCAGGGACAAAGGCCAGCCCCAGCATTTT. The full variable domain, its missing parts supplied by reference TRBV29-1 and TRBJ1-5, is SAVISQKPSRDICQRGTSLTIQCQVDSQVTMMFWYRQQPGQSLTLIATANQGSEATYESGFVIDKFPISRPNLTFSTLTVSNMSPEDSSIYLCSVARDKGQPQHFGDGTRLSIL.

V and J are TRBV28 and TRBJ1-5, with 9 bases that match TRBD1. The V and J ends lost 5 bases and 6 bases, in that order; junction bases with no gene match: 8. Germline CDR1 is MDHEN and CDR2 is SYDVKM. The CDR3 is made up of 15 amino acids. The CDR3 protein is CASSIRGQGLQPQHF. The DNA of the CDR3 is TGTGCCAGCAGTATCCGCGGACAGGGGCTTCAGCCCCAGCATTTT. The full variable domain, in which reference TRBV28 and TRBJ1-5 provide the parts outside the CDR3, is DVKVTQSSRYLVKRTGEKVFLECVQDMDHENMFWYRQDPGLGLRLIYFSYDVKMKEKGDIPEGYSVSREKKERFSLILESASTNQTSMYLCASSIRGQGLQPQHFGDGTRLSIL.

This chain links TRBV29-1 with TRBJ1-1, with 7 positions matching TRBD1. V gave up 6 bases and J gave up 2 bases; unmatched junction bases: 9. Germline assignment: CDR1 SQVTM and CDR2 ANQGSEA. This CDR3 comprises 14 residues. The chain's CDR3 is CSVSVGQINTEAFF. The CDR3 coding sequence is TGCAGCGTCTCCGTGGGACAGATAAACACTGAAGCTTTCTTT.

The V call is TRBV6-5, the J call TRBJ2-7, with D perhaps matching TRBD2 (5 bases). The CDR3 length is 14 residues. Germline loops: CDR1 MNHEY, CDR2 SVGAGI. The V and J ends lost 7 bases and 0 bases respectively, with 13 bases between them. The CDR3, as DNA: TGTGCCAGCATGAGGGCAGTCGCCTCCTACGAGCAGTACTTC. Translated, it gives CASMRAVASYEQYF.

The rearrangement links TRBV11-2 to TRBJ1-6, with 7 bases identical to TRBD1. Germline-derived CDR1 and CDR2 are SGHAT and FQNNGV. Trimming at V came to 3 bases and at J to 6 bases, leaving 2 bases not matched to a gene. This CDR3 contains 14 residues. This CDR3 reads CASSLGQSNSPLHF. CDR3 nucleotides: TGTGCCAGCAGCTTGGGACAGAGTAATTCACCCCTCCACTTT.

The CDR3 bases are TGTGCCAGCAGGACGGGACTAGCGGGATACAATGAGCAGTTCTTC. Translation: CASRTGLAGYNEQFF. The chain carries TRBV6-5 and TRBJ2-1; TRBD2 matches at 13 bases. Germline-derived CDR1 and CDR2 are MNHEY and SVGAGI. This CDR3 is 15 amino acids long. The V and J ends lost 6 bases and 4 bases, in that order; junction bases with no gene match: 3.

J is TRBJ1-1 and V is TRBV19, with D perhaps TRBD1 (5 bases). Trimming cost V 6 bases and J 1 base, with 12 bases left between them. CDR1 LNHDA and CDR2 SQIVND come from the germline V gene (reference sequence). The CDR3 runs 14 residues. This CDR3 reads CASSTGRPNTEAFF. CDR3 DNA: TGTGCCAGTAGCACGGGACGGCCGAACACTGAAGCTTTCTTT.

The chain is built from TRBV28 and TRBJ2-3; D uncertain. CDR3 size: 14 residues. Trimming cost V 7 bases and J 3 bases, with 14 bases left between them. The germline gives CDR1 MDHEN, CDR2 SYDVKM. DNA of the CDR3: TGTGCCAGCACCCTAATCCGAGGTACAGATACGCAGTATTTT. It translates to CASTLIRGTDTQYF.

The V call is TRBV4-2, the J call TRBJ1-2; 9 bases are a match to TRBD1. This CDR3 is built from 17 residues. Unmatched junction bases numbered 12, after V lost 1 base and J lost 6 bases. The germline gives CDR1 LGHNA, CDR2 YNFKEQ. DNA of the CDR3: TGTGCCAGCAGCCAAGTAAAAATCCCTACAGGGGGCGATGGCTACACCTTC. The encoded protein is CASSQVKIPTGGDGYTF.

V gene TRBV7-8 combines with J gene TRBJ1-2, with 7 bases matching TRBD1. Germline CDR1 is SGHVS and CDR2 is FQNEAQ. V was pared by 2 bases and J by 3 bases, with 6 bases of the junction left unmatched. This CDR3 spans 15 amino acids. In DNA, the CDR3 is TGTGCCAGCAGCTTAATGATAACAGGGGACTATGGCTACACCTTC. Residues: CASSLMITGDYGYTF.

The V and J genes are TRBV7-6 and TRBJ1-2; possible D gene TRBD1, 5 bases. V lost 4 bases and J 4 bases, leaving 16 bases between the germline ends. The CDR3 length is 15 residues. Germline lookup yields CDR1 SGHVS and CDR2 FNYEAQ. The CDR3 bases are TGTGCCAGCAGCTCCACGGACATTTCCTCCTATGGCTACACCTTC. Protein: CASSSTDISSYGYTF.

In its sample, this clone was seen a few times. The chain joins TRBV5-1 to TRBJ1-3; D gene unclear. Trimming shortened V by 4 bases and J by 4 bases, and 12 bases separated the two germline ends. The CDR3 contains 14 residues. Germline CDR1 SGHRS, CDR2 YFSETQ. The CDR3 DNA sequence: TGCGCCAGCAGCCCCTCTGGAGTCGGAAACACCATATATTTT. Translation: CASSPSGVGNTIYF.

The J gene is TRBJ2-3, the V gene TRBV29-1, with D uncertain. The CDR3 length is 13 residues. V dropped 3 bases and J dropped 4 bases, with 11 bases sitting between them. From germline, CDR1 is SQVTM and CDR2 ANQGSEA. CDR3 in amino acids: CSVDLVRSDTQYF. The CDR3 bases are TGCAGCGTTGACCTAGTACGATCAGATACGCAGTATTTT.

The genes are TRBV19 and TRBJ1-2; D gene unclear. The CDR3 length is 12 residues. CDR1 LNHDA and CDR2 SQIVND come from the germline V gene (reference sequence). Trimming stripped 3 bases from V and 5 bases from J, with 7 bases between. The CDR3 protein is CASSMEGYGYTF. CDR3 nucleotide sequence: TGTGCCAGTAGTATGGAGGGTTATGGCTACACCTTC.

The chain has TRBV30 and TRBJ2-7; D ambiguous. V shed 2 bases and J shed 5 bases, with 7 bases lying between them. CDR3 length: 11 residues. Germline V CDR1 and CDR2: GTSNPN, SVGIG (reference sequence). The CDR3 DNA reads TGTGCCTGGAGTTATACCCACGAGCAGTACTTC. This gives the protein CAWSYTHEQYF. The variable domain in full, completed from reference TRBV30 and TRBJ2-7, reads SQTIHQWPATLVQPVGSPLSLECTVEGTSNPNLYWYRQAAGRGLQLLFYSVGIGQISSEVPQNLSASRPQDRQFILSSKKLLLSDSGFYLCAWSYTHEQYFGPGTRLTVT.

The chain is built from TRBV6-4 and TRBJ2-2; 7 bases are a match to TRBD1. The trim removed 8 bases at V and 1 base at J, leaving 7 bases unmatched. The CDR3 covers 15 residues. Germline lookup yields CDR1 MRHNA and CDR2 SNTAGT. CDR3 bases: TGTGCCAGCCCTCCGGACAGGCGGAACACCGGGGAGCTGTTTTTT. Translation: CASPPDRRNTGELFF.

The chain recombines TRBV6-6 with TRBJ2-1; D assignment may be TRBD1 or TRBD2 (5 bases each). The V gene lost 6 bases and the J gene lost 7 bases, with 13 bases spanning the gap. The CDR3 runs 13 residues. Germline V gene sequence: CDR1 MNHNY, CDR2 SVGAGI (reference sequence). CDR3 in amino acids: CASRGPPENEQFF. CDR3 nucleotides: TGTGCCAGCAGGGGACCCCCGGAGAATGAGCAGTTCTTC.